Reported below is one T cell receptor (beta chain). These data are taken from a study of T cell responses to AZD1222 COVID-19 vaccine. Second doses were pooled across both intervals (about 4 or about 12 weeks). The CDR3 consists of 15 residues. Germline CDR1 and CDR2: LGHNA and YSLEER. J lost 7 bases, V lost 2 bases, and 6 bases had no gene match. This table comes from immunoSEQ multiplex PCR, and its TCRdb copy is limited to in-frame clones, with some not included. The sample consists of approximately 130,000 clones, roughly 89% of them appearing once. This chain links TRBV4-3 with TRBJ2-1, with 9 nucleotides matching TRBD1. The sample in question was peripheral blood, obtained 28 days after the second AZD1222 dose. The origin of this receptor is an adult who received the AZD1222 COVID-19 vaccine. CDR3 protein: CASSQLTGGFNEQFF. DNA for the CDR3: TGCGCCAGCAGCCAACTTACAGGGGGCTTTAATGAGCAGTTCTTC.